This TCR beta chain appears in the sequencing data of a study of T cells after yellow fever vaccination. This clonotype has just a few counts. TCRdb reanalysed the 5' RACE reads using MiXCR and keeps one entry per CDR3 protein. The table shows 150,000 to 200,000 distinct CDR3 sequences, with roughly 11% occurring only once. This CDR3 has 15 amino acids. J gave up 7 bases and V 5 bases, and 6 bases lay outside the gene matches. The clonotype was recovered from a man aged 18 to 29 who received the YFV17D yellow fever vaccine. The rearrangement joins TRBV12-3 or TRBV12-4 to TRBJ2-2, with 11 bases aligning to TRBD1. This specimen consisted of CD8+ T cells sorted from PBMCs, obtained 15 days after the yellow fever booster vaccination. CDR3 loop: CASSAGTGGRGELFF. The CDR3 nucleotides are TGTGCCAGCAGTGCCGGGACAGGGGGACGCGGGGAGCTGTTTTTT.